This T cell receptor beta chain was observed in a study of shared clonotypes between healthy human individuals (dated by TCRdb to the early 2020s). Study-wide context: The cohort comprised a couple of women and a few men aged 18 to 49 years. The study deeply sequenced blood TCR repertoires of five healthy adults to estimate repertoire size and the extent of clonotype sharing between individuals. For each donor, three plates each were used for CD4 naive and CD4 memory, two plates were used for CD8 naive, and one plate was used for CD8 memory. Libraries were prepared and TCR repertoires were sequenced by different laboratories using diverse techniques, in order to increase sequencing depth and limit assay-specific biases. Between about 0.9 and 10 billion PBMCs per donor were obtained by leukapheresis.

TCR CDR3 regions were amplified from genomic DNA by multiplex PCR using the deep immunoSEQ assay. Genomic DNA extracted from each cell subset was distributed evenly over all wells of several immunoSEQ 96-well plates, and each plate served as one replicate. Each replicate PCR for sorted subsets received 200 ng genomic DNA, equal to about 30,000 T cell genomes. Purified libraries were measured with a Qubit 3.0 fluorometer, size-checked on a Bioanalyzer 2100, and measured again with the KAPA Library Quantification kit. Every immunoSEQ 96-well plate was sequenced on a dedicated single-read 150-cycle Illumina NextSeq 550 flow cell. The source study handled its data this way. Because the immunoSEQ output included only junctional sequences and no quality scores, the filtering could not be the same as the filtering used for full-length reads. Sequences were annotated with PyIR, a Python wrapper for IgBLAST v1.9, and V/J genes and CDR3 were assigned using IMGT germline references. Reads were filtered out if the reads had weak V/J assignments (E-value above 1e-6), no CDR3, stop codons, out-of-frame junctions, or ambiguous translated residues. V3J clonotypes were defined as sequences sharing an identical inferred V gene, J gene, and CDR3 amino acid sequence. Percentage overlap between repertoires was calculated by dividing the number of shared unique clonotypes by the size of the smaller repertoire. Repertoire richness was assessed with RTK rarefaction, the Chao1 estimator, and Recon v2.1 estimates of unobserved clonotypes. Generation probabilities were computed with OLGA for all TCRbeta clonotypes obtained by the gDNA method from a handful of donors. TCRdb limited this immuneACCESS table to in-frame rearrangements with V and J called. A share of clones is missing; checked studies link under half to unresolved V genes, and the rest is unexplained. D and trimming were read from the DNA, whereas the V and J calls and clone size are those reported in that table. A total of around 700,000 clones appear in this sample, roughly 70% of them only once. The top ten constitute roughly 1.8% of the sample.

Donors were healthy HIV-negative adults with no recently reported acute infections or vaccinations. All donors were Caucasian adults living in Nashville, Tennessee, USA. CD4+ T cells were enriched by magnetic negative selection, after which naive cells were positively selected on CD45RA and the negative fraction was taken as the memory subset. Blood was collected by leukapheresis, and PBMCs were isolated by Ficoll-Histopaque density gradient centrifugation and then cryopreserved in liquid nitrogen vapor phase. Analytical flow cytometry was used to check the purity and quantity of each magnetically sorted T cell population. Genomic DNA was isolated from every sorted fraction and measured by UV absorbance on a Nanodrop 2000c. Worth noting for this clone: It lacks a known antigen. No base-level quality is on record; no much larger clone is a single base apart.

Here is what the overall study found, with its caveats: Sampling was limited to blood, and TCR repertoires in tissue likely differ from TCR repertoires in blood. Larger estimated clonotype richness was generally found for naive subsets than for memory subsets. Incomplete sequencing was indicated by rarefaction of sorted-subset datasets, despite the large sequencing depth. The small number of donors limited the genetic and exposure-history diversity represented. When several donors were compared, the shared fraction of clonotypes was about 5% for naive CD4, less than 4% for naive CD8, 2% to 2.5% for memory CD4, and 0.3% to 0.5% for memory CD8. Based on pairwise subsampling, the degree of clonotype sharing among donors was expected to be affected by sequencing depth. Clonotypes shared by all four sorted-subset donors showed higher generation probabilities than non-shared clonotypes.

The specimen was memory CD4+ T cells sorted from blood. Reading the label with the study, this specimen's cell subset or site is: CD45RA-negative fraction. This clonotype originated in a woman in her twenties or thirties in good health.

The CDR3 in this case is CATSTGGVAVDTQYF. In nucleotides, the sequence is TGTGCCACCAGCACCGGGGGGGTAGCCGTGGATACGCAGTATTTT. The sequence is built from TRBV15 and TRBJ2-3, and 8 junction bases match TRBD2. Trimming accounts for 4 bases at V and 6 bases at J, while the number of junction bases matched to no gene is 9. Looking up the germline V gene (reference sequence) yields CDR1 LNHNV and CDR2 YYDKDF. The CDR3 goes from the cysteine to the phenylalanine over 15 residues. Of the read, only the CDR3 DNA is kept; its 45 bases are in frame from base 1.